Sequencing of this T cell receptor (beta chain) was carried out in a study of cytomegalovirus exposure and HLA in healthy donors. Concerning this clone itself: The antigen remains undetermined.

Study-wide findings and caveats: That first-cohort TCR clusters tended to co-occur in the roughly 130 validation repertoires was found in a later analysis. Researchers counted roughly 160 TCR beta chains as cytomegalovirus-associated.

Measured with immunoSEQ multiplex PCR; TCRdb has only the in-frame clones, and not every one. The sample contains roughly 250,000 clones, 86% of which appear only once. CDR1 and CDR2 from the germline V gene are SGHRS and YFSETQ. Unmatched junction bases numbered 16, after V lost 0 bases and J lost 1 base. There are 20 residues in the CDR3. This TCR was sampled from a young woman in good health and CMV-seropositive. Sequences were obtained from PBMCs. This chain links TRBV5-1 with TRBJ2-3; 8 bases are shared with TRBD2. In DNA, the CDR3 is TGCGCCAGCAGCTTGGGATACGGAGCGGGAGACTTGTATGGCACAGATACGCAGTATTTT. It yields the protein CASSLGYGAGDLYGTDTQYF.